A selection of T cell receptor beta chains follows, all from one sample in a study of naive and memory T cell subsets. A single record per CDR3 protein comes from TCRdb applying MiXCR to the UMI-ligation and nested PCR reads. The sample contains tens of thousands of distinct CDR3 sequences, approximately 9.2% of which appear only once. The specimen sequenced was naive CD8+ T cells from blood. The source is a human donor in good health. Both conserved end residues are part of each CDR3. The D gene is left open where the match is weak. Only some rows state a clone size, as once, few, many or a class for expanded clones.

V	D	length	J	size	CDR3	DNA
TRBV28	NA	12	TRBJ2-4	few	CASSRLGNIQYF	TGTGCCAGCAGTCGACTTGGAAACATTCAGTACTTC
TRBV6-5	NA	14	TRBJ2-7	many	CASSNPGEAYEQYF	TGTGCCAGCAGTAATCCAGGGGAGGCCTACGAGCAGTACTTC
TRBV28	NA	13	TRBJ1-1	many	CASSPTGRSEAFF	TGTGCCAGCAGTCCGACAGGTCGATCTGAAGCTTTCTTT
TRBV7-9	NA	15	TRBJ1-5	NA	CASSSERERGQPQHF	TGTGCCAGCAGCTCTGAGCGGGAGAGGGGCCAGCCCCAGCATTTT
TRBV9	NA	13	TRBJ2-3	NA	CASSGQGDYTQYF	TGTGCCAGCAGCGGGCAGGGTGATTATACGCAGTATTTT
TRBV12-3/TRBV12-4	TRBD2	15	TRBJ2-7	few	CASSLLPSGKYEQYF	TGTGCCAGCAGTTTATTGCCTAGCGGAAAATACGAGCAGTACTTC
TRBV29-1	NA	16	TRBJ2-1	NA	CSVEGKGLLSYNEQFF	TGCAGCGTTGAAGGAAAGGGACTTCTCTCCTACAATGAGCAGTTCTTC
TRBV27	TRBD2	14	TRBJ2-7	few	CASSSWTSPARQYF	TGTGCCAGCAGTTCCTGGACTAGCCCGGCTCGGCAGTACTTC
TRBV29-1	NA	13	TRBJ1-2	NA	CSVNLGGAHGYTF	TGCAGCGTTAACCTCGGGGGGGCGCATGGCTACACCTTC
TRBV13	NA	14	TRBJ2-4	many	CASSLGLAKNIQYF	TGTGCCAGCAGCTTAGGGCTAGCCAAAAACATTCAGTACTTC
TRBV15	NA	16	TRBJ2-3	few	CATSRGGGISTDTQYF	TGTGCCACCAGCAGAGGGGGCGGGATCAGCACAGATACGCAGTATTTT
TRBV2	NA	18	TRBJ2-4	few	CASSDGGQGPGGPNIQYF	TGTGCCAGCAGTGACGGGGGCCAGGGCCCCGGGGGTCCGAACATTCAGTACTTC
TRBV2	TRBD1	14	TRBJ1-1	NA	CASSGDSPGTEAFF	TGTGCCAGCAGTGGGGACAGTCCGGGCACTGAAGCTTTCTTT
TRBV7-9	TRBD2	18	TRBJ2-7	many	CASSGLAGGPGQVDEQYF	TGTGCCAGCAGCGGACTAGCGGGAGGGCCAGGTCAAGTCGACGAGCAGTACTTC
TRBV13	TRBD1	14	TRBJ1-2	few	CASSPTDRVGGYTF	TGTGCCAGCAGCCCGACAGACAGGGTGGGCGGCTACACCTTC
TRBV5-4	NA	17	TRBJ2-3	NA	CASSSPLSGLSADTQYF	TGTGCCAGCAGCTCACCCCTATCGGGGCTTTCGGCAGATACGCAGTATTTT
TRBV18	TRBD1	14	TRBJ1-2	few	CASSPGQGAYGYTF	TGTGCCAGCTCACCGGGACAGGGGGCCTATGGCTACACCTTC
TRBV15	NA	16	TRBJ2-6	NA	CATSREGVSGANVLTF	TGTGCCACCAGCAGAGAAGGCGTATCTGGGGCCAACGTCCTGACTTTC
TRBV6-5	NA	14	TRBJ2-1	few	CASSYRDAGNEQFF	TGTGCCAGCAGTTACAGGGACGCCGGCAATGAGCAGTTCTTC
TRBV5-1	NA	12	TRBJ1-1	NA	CASKQGNTEAFF	TGCGCCAGCAAACAGGGGAACACTGAAGCTTTCTTT
TRBV28	TRBD2	16	TRBJ2-7	few	CASSFLPRAGDYEQYF	TGTGCCAGCAGTTTCCTTCCCCGAGCGGGAGACTACGAGCAGTACTTC
TRBV7-9	NA	12	TRBJ1-1	few	CASSPRGAEAFF	TGTGCCAGCAGCCCCCGAGGGGCTGAAGCTTTCTTT
TRBV2	TRBD2	19	TRBJ2-3	few	CASSHTTLGLAGVPDTQYF	TGTGCCAGCAGCCACACAACCCTAGGACTAGCGGGAGTCCCAGATACGCAGTATTTT
TRBV4-1	NA	15	TRBJ2-7	few	CASSQVVEASYEQYF	TGCGCCAGCAGCCAAGTGGTGGAGGCGTCCTACGAGCAGTACTTC
TRBV6-2/TRBV6-3	TRBD2	16	TRBJ2-3	many	CASSYPERGTTDTQYF	TGTGCCAGCAGTTACCCGGAGCGGGGGACCACAGATACGCAGTATTTT
TRBV2	NA	14	TRBJ1-6	NA	CASSEAILGSPLHF	TGTGCCAGCAGTGAAGCTATCTTGGGATCACCCCTCCACTTT
TRBV7-9	TRBD1	16	TRBJ2-7	few	CASSYRGTGTPYEQYF	TGTGCCAGCAGCTACCGGGGGACAGGTACCCCCTACGAGCAGTACTTC
TRBV19	NA	17	TRBJ2-1	many	CASSTTSTRQAYNEQFF	TGTGCCAGTAGCACGACCTCGACACGCCAAGCCTACAATGAGCAGTTCTTC
TRBV7-3	NA	14	TRBJ2-1	NA	CASSFGAEYNEQFF	TGTGCCAGCAGCTTTGGTGCGGAGTACAATGAGCAGTTCTTC
TRBV29-1	NA	13	TRBJ2-2	many	CSASGETTGELFF	TGCAGCGCCAGTGGAGAAACCACCGGGGAGCTGTTTTTT
TRBV12-3/TRBV12-4	NA	12	TRBJ2-1	many	CASSLGENEQFF	TGTGCCAGCAGTTTAGGGGAGAATGAGCAGTTCTTC
TRBV28	NA	13	TRBJ2-1	few	CASRQVSGNEQFF	TGTGCCAGCAGACAGGTCTCGGGCAATGAGCAGTTCTTC
TRBV27	NA	12	TRBJ2-7	NA	CASRDLNYERYF	TGTGCCAGTCGGGACCTAAACTACGAGCGGTACTTC
TRBV6-5	TRBD1	14	TRBJ2-3	few	CASSWTGTTDTQYF	TGTGCCAGCAGTTGGACAGGGACGACAGATACGCAGTATTTT
TRBV30	NA	11	TRBJ2-1	NA	CAWNRGDEQFF	TGTGCCTGGAACCGAGGAGATGAGCAGTTCTTC
TRBV12-3/TRBV12-4	NA	13	TRBJ1-1	NA	CASSQTSNTEAFF	TGTGCCAGCAGTCAAACAAGCAACACTGAAGCTTTCTTT
TRBV7-2	NA	15	TRBJ2-7	NA	CASSLVPGAVYEQYF	TGTGCCAGCAGCTTAGTTCCGGGGGCAGTCTACGAGCAGTACTTC
TRBV2	NA	14	TRBJ2-5	NA	CASSEANREETQYF	TGTGCCAGCAGTGAAGCTAATAGAGAAGAGACCCAGTACTTC
TRBV10-1	NA	11	TRBJ1-1	NA	CASSETVRAFF	TGCGCCAGCAGTGAAACTGTTCGGGCTTTCTTT
TRBV7-2	NA	12	TRBJ2-2	NA	CASSLVIGELFF	TGTGCCAGCAGCTTAGTTATCGGGGAGCTGTTTTTT
TRBV15	NA	15	TRBJ1-1	few	CATRRASTGNTEAFF	TGTGCCACCAGAAGAGCGTCAACAGGGAACACTGAAGCTTTCTTT
TRBV6-6	NA	16	TRBJ2-7	many	CASSSSAGTQNYEQYF	TGTGCCAGCAGTTCCTCCGCCGGGACACAAAACTACGAGCAGTACTTC
TRBV6-6	NA	12	TRBJ2-5	NA	CAIRDTQETQYF	TGTGCCATTCGGGACACTCAAGAGACCCAGTACTTC
TRBV5-4	TRBD2	18	TRBJ2-1	many	CASSLGLAGGRSYNEQFF	TGTGCCAGCAGCTTGGGACTAGCGGGAGGGAGGTCCTACAATGAGCAGTTCTTC
TRBV10-3	TRBD2	17	TRBJ2-7	NA	CAISGTTAGAIPYEQYF	TGTGCCATCAGTGGAACGACTGCGGGAGCTATCCCCTACGAGCAGTACTTC
TRBV5-4	NA	13	TRBJ2-1	few	CASSLYPHYEQFF	TGTGCCAGCAGCTTGTACCCCCACTATGAGCAGTTCTTC
TRBV12-3/TRBV12-4	NA	12	TRBJ2-7	many	CASSSPGYEQYF	TGTGCCAGCAGTTCTCCTGGCTACGAGCAGTACTTC
TRBV12-5	NA	11	TRBJ1-5	NA	CASGVDQPQHF	TGTGCTAGTGGTGTTGATCAGCCCCAGCATTTT
TRBV19	TRBD1	16	TRBJ2-7	many	CASSTPGGDISYEQYF	TGTGCCAGTAGTACCCCAGGGGGCGATATCTCCTACGAGCAGTACTTC
TRBV7-9	NA	13	TRBJ2-1	few	CASSLRRDNEQFF	TGTGCCAGCAGCTTACGGAGAGACAATGAGCAGTTCTTC
TRBV28	TRBD2	17	TRBJ2-1	many	CASSLEDSGHSYNEQFF	TGTGCCAGCAGTTTAGAGGATAGCGGGCACTCCTACAATGAGCAGTTCTTC
TRBV27	TRBD2	13	TRBJ2-7	many	CASSPQTSGEQYF	TGTGCCAGCAGTCCCCAGACTAGCGGCGAGCAGTACTTC
TRBV4-1	TRBD1	15	TRBJ2-7	many	CASSPIGQGGGEQYF	TGCGCCAGCAGCCCAATCGGACAGGGCGGTGGGGAGCAGTACTTC
TRBV20-1	NA	13	TRBJ2-7	many	CSADTGPTYEQYF	TGCAGTGCCGACACGGGCCCTACCTACGAGCAGTACTTC
TRBV7-9	NA	14	TRBJ2-3	NA	CASTHASREDTQYF	TGTGCCAGCACCCACGCCTCTCGGGAAGATACGCAGTATTTT
TRBV9	TRBD1	18	TRBJ2-2	few	CASSVEGTGGGNTGELFF	TGTGCCAGCAGCGTAGAAGGGACAGGGGGAGGTAACACCGGGGAGCTGTTTTTT
TRBV20-1	TRBD2	18	TRBJ2-3	many	CSARVGTSGSGYTDTQYF	TGCAGTGCTAGAGTGGGGACTAGCGGGAGTGGGTACACAGATACGCAGTATTTT
TRBV27	TRBD1	14	TRBJ1-5	many	CASSLTGSGQPQHF	TGTGCCAGCAGTTTGACAGGGAGCGGTCAGCCCCAGCATTTT
TRBV12-3/TRBV12-4	NA	16	TRBJ2-5	NA	CASSYGSGGGEETQYF	TGTGCCAGCAGTTATGGGTCTGGAGGGGGCGAAGAGACCCAGTACTTC